This T cell receptor beta chain was sequenced for a study of technical replicates of blood from several donors. Data came from immunoSEQ multiplex PCR; TCRdb stores just in-frame clones and leaves some out. This table holds tens of thousands of clones, around 94% found once. Germline-derived CDR1 and CDR2 are LNHNV and YYDKDF (reference sequence). The CDR3 loop spans 15 amino acids. V dropped 0 bases and J dropped 2 bases, with 7 bases sitting between them. Sequenced sample: T cells isolated from PBMCs. This rearrangement joins TRBV15 to TRBJ2-2; a weak D match, TRBD2 (5 bases). The sequence derives from a human donor in good health. CDR3 coding DNA: TGTGCCACCAGCAGAGATCGGGGAAACACCGGGGAGCTGTTTTTT. Translating it yields CATSRDRGNTGELFF. Combining the CDR3 with reference TRBV15 and TRBJ2-2 gives the whole variable domain DAMVIQNPRYQVTQFGKPVTLSCSQTLNHNVMYWYQQKSSQAPKLLFHYYDKDFNNEADTPDNFQSRRPNTSFCFLDIRSPGLGDTAMYLCATSRDRGNTGELFFGEGSRLTVL.